The 3 T cell receptor beta chains reported below all come from one sample, sequenced in a study of T cells in Graves' hyperthyroidism and ophthalmopathy. RNA transcripts gave rise to amplified TCR beta CDR3 regions. Carried out on the TCR CDR3, a first-round RT-PCR used the HTBI primer set. Each CDR3 protein gets one entry after TCRdb re-called the multiplex PCR reads with MiXCR. The data contain under 400,000 distinct CDR3 sequences, around a sixth of them seen just once; the ten biggest clones take up approximately 49%. Sequenced input: blood. These receptors originate from a woman aged 50 to 60 with Graves' hyperthyroidism.

J is TRBJ2-1 and V is TRBV19; 8 bases line up with TRBD2. CDR1 is LNHDA, CDR2 SQIVND, per germline (reference sequence). With V trimmed by 6 bases and J by 3 bases, 7 bases remained unmatched. This CDR3 comprises 15 residues. CDR3 DNA sequence: TGTGCCAGTAGACGGACTAGCATAAACTACAATGAGCAGTTCTTC. Its translation: CASRRTSINYNEQFF.

This clonotype was seen ten or more times. The chain combines TRBV2 with TRBJ2-1, with 10 bases lining up with TRBD2. V shed 7 bases and J 5 bases; nucleotides not matched to a gene: 5. Germline CDR1 and CDR2: SNHLY and FYNNEI. This CDR3 contains 14 residues. The CDR3 reads CASTLAGEHNEQFF. CDR3 nucleotide sequence: TGTGCCAGCACTCTAGCGGGGGAACACAATGAGCAGTTCTTC.

This clonotype was observed many times. J is TRBJ2-1 and V is TRBV2, with D perhaps matching TRBD1 (6 bases). Germline V gene data show CDR1 as SNHLY and CDR2 as FYNNEI. This CDR3 spans 17 amino acids. V lost 6 bases and J 7 bases, leaving 25 bases between the germline ends. The CDR3 DNA sequence: TGTGCCAGCAGGGACCCCCCACCGGGACACAAAGGTAATGAGCAGTTCTTC. It specifies CASRDPPPGHKGNEQFF.